This T cell receptor beta chain was sequenced for a study of cytomegalovirus exposure and HLA in healthy donors. A note on this clone: The antigen is not known.

This CDR3 has 15 residues. The repertoire was sequenced with immunoSEQ multiplex PCR; TCRdb's copy has only in-frame clones and lacks some. The sample lists tens of thousands of clones, roughly 94% occurring once. Study results and caveats: In vitro checks showed that a few CMV-associated chains really do target CMV antigens.

The sample taken for sequencing was PBMCs. The V and J genes are TRBV12-1 and TRBJ2-5; no DNA check was done on the table's D call, TRBD1. TRBV12-1 represents a pseudogene. The origin of this receptor is a woman aged 18 to 35 in good health and CMV-seropositive. CDR3 nucleotide sequence: TGTGCCAGCAGACCCGGGACAGGACTACAAGAGACCCAGTACTTC. Translating gives CASRPGTGLQETQYF.